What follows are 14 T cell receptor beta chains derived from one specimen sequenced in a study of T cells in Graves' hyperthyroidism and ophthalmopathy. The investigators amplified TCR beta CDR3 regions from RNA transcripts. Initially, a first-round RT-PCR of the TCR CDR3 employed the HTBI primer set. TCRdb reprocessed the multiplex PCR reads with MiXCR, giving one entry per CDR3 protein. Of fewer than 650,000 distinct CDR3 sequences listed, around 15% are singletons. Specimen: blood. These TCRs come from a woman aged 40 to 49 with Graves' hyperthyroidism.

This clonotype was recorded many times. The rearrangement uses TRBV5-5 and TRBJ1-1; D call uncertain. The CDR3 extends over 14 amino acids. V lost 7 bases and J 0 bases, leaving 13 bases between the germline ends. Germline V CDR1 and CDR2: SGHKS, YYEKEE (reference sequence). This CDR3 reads CASAVGHLNTEAFF. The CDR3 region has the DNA TGTGCCAGCGCGGTTGGTCACTTGAACACTGAAGCTTTCTTT.

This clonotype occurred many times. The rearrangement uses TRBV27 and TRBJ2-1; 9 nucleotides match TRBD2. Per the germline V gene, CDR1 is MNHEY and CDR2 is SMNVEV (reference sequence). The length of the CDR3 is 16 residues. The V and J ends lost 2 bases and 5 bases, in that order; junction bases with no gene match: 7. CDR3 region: CASSLPGTSKDNEQFF. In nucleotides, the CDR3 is TGTGCCAGCAGTTTACCCGGGACTAGCAAGGACAATGAGCAGTTCTTC.

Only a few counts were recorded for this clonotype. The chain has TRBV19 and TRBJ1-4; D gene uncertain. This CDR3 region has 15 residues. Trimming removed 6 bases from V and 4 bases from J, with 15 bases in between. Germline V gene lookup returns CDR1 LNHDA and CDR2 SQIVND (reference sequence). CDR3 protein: CASSKGGINNEKLFF. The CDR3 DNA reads TGTGCCAGTAGCAAGGGAGGGATAAATAATGAAAAACTGTTTTTT.

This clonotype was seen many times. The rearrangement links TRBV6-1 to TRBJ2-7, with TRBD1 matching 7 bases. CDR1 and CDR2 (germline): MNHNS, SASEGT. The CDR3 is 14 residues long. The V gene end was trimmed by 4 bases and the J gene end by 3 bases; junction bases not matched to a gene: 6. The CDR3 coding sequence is TGTGCCAGCAGTGCCCCCCGGGACAGCTACGAGCAGTACTTC. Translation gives CASSAPRDSYEQYF.

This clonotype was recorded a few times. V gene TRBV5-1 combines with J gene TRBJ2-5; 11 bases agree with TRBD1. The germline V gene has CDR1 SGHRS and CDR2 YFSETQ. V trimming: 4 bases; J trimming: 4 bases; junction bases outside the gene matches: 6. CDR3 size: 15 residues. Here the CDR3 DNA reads TGCGCCAGCAGCCACACCGGGACAGGGGGAGAGACCCAGTACTTC. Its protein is CASSHTGTGGETQYF.

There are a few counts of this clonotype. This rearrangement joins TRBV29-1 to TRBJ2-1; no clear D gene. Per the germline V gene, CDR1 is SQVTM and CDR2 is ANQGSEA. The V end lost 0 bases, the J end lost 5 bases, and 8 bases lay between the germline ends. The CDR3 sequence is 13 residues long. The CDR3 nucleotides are TGCAGCGTTGAAGAATATTCTAACAATGAGCAGTTCTTC. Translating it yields CSVEEYSNNEQFF.

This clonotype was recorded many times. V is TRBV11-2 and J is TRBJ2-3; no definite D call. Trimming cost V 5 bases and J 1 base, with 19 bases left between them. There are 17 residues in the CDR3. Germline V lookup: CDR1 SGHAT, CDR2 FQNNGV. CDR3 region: CASSAQSRPQGTDTQYF. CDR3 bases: TGTGCCAGCAGCGCACAATCCCGACCCCAGGGCACAGATACGCAGTATTTT.

CDR3 residues: CASSLDGSRFTDTQYF. In DNA form, the CDR3 reads TGTGCCAGCAGCTTGGACGGGAGCCGGTTCACAGATACGCAGTATTTT. The chain recombines TRBV7-2 with TRBJ2-3; possible D gene TRBD2, 6 bases. Germline values: CDR1 SGHTA, CDR2 FQGNSA. Trimming cost V 3 bases and J 2 bases, with 15 bases left between them. The CDR3 loop spans 16 amino acids.

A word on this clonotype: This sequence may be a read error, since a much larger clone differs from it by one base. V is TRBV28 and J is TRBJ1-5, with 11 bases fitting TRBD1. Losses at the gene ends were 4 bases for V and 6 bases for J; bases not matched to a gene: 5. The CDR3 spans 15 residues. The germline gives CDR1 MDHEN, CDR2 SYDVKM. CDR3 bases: TGTGCCAGCAGTTGGGGACAGGGGGGCTTTCAGCCCCAGCATTTT. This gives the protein CASSWGQGGFQPQHF.

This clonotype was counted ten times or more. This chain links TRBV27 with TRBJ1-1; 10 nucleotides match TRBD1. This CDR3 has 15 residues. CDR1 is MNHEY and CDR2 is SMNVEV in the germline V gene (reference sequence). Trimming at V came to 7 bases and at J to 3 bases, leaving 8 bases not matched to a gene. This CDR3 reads CASTSGQGGYTEAFF. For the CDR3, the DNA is TGTGCCAGCACCTCCGGACAGGGGGGTTACACTGAAGCTTTCTTT.

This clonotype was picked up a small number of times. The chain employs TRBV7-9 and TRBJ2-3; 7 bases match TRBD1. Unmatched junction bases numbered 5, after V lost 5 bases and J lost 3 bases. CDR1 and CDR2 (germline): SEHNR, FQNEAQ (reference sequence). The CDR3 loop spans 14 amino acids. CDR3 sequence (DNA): TGTGCCAGCAGCGAAAGACAGGGAACAGATACGCAGTATTTT. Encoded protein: CASSERQGTDTQYF.

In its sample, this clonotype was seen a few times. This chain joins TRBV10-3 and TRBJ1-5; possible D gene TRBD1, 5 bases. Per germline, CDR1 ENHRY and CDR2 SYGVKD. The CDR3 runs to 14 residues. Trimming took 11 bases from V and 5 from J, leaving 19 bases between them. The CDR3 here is CAPRAGGYYQPQHF. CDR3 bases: TGTGCCCCCCGCGCCGGGGGGTATTATCAGCCCCAGCATTTT.

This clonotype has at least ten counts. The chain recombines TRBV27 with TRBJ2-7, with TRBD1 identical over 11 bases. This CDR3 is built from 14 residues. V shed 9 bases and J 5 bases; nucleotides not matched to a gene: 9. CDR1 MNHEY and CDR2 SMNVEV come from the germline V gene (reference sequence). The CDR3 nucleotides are TGTGCCAGTAAACCGGGACAGGGGGTCCACGAGCAGTACTTC. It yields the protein CASKPGQGVHEQYF.

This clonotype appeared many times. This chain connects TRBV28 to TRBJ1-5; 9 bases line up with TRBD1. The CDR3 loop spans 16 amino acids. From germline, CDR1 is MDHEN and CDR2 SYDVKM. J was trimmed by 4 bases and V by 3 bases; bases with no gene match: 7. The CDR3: CASSFLKGQGNQPQHF. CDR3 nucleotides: TGTGCCAGCAGTTTTTTGAAAGGACAGGGGAATCAGCCCCAGCATTTT. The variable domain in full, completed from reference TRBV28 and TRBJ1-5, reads DVKVTQSSRYLVKRTGEKVFLECVQDMDHENMFWYRQDPGLGLRLIYFSYDVKMKEKGDIPEGYSVSREKKERFSLILESASTNQTSMYLCASSFLKGQGNQPQHFGDGTRLSIL.